These T cell receptor beta chains were read from a single sample in a study of blood T cell repertoires in COVID-19. Assay used: immunoSEQ multiplex PCR; TCRdb lists only in-frame clones, some missing. This sample has roughly 200,000 clones, with about 91% found just once. Sequences were obtained from peripheral blood. The receptors were gathered from a man aged 18 to 29 with active or convalescent COVID-19. The conserved cysteine and the conserved F or W are not part of the CDR3 here. The order of the fields is J gene, V gene, CDR3 protein.

J gene: TRBJ1-2; V gene: TRBV28; CDR3 protein: ASSLSGLGYT
J gene: TRBJ1-4; V gene: TRBV6-5; CDR3 protein: ASTRGGLANEKLF
J gene: TRBJ2-5; V gene: TRBV5-1; CDR3 protein: ASFLTQGWETQY
J gene: TRBJ2-1; V gene: TRBV5-1; CDR3 protein: ASSFPSGSNEQF
J gene: TRBJ2-3; V gene: TRBV24-1; CDR3 protein: ATSDPSGRDTDTQY
J gene: TRBJ1-1; V gene: TRBV27; CDR3 protein: ASSLGQDTEAF
J gene: TRBJ2-2; V gene: TRBV27; CDR3 protein: ASTLGPVASGMKGSGELF
J gene: TRBJ2-5; V gene: TRBV5-1; CDR3 protein: ASSLERTFQETQY
J gene: TRBJ2-1; V gene: TRBV2; CDR3 protein: ASSEVSRPSAHNEQF
J gene: TRBJ1-2; V gene: TRBV25-1; CDR3 protein: ASSEFKMLQGEDYGYT
J gene: TRBJ1-1; V gene: TRBV7-2; CDR3 protein: ASSLVGGRTDTEAF
J gene: TRBJ2-7; V gene: TRBV29-1; CDR3 protein: SVESGVSSYEQY
J gene: TRBJ1-1; V gene: TRBV5-1; CDR3 protein: ASSLGRGRTDTEAF
J gene: TRBJ2-5; V gene: TRBV11-2; CDR3 protein: ASSSGETQY
J gene: TRBJ1-1; V gene: TRBV6-5; CDR3 protein: ASSTGHLKTEAF
J gene: TRBJ2-7; V gene: TRBV2; CDR3 protein: ASENSGTGPYEQY
J gene: TRBJ1-1; V gene: TRBV27; CDR3 protein: ASSLIPKNTEAF
J gene: TRBJ2-7; V gene: TRBV18; CDR3 protein: ASSTLLDFPYEQY
J gene: TRBJ2-5; V gene: TRBV4-2; CDR3 protein: ASSQVAGDGVETQY
J gene: TRBJ1-1; V gene: TRBV7-9; CDR3 protein: ASSPWRESAEAF
J gene: TRBJ2-7; V gene: TRBV4-1; CDR3 protein: ASSQDRALASYEQY
J gene: TRBJ2-6; V gene: TRBV10-3; CDR3 protein: AISPGGGANVLT
J gene: TRBJ2-1; V gene: TRBV2; CDR3 protein: APRSLGGLYNEQF
J gene: TRBJ1-4; V gene: TRBV5-5; CDR3 protein: ASSFDPKLNEKLF
J gene: TRBJ2-3; V gene: TRBV10-2; CDR3 protein: ASSESRAGPTDTQY
J gene: TRBJ1-2; V gene: TRBV28; CDR3 protein: ASSLTGRGNYGYT
J gene: TRBJ1-6; V gene: TRBV6-5; CDR3 protein: ASSYGTGTTSSPLH
J gene: TRBJ2-1; V gene: TRBV2; CDR3 protein: ASSERGTSAEF
J gene: TRBJ2-1; V gene: TRBV15; CDR3 protein: ATSGSFGSVAYNEQF
J gene: TRBJ2-1; V gene: TRBV18; CDR3 protein: ASSPLRNEQF
J gene: TRBJ1-2; V gene: TRBV7-8; CDR3 protein: ASSPGGRNPNYGYT
J gene: TRBJ2-7; V gene: TRBV5-4; CDR3 protein: ASSLYRAPYEQY
J gene: TRBJ1-5; V gene: TRBV30; CDR3 protein: AWSTGGGQPQH
J gene: TRBJ2-3; V gene: TRBV3-1/TRBV3-2; CDR3 protein: ASSQTGQVTDTQY
J gene: TRBJ1-2; V gene: TRBV19; CDR3 protein: ASSTGGILGGYT
J gene: TRBJ1-1; V gene: TRBV10-1; CDR3 protein: ASSGGSNTEAF
J gene: TRBJ2-6; V gene: TRBV7-6; CDR3 protein: ASSPMGTASSGANVLT
J gene: TRBJ2-3; V gene: TRBV11-2; CDR3 protein: ASSLLDSFNGGSVAQY
J gene: TRBJ2-3; V gene: TRBV2; CDR3 protein: ASDRGTDTQY
J gene: TRBJ2-7; V gene: TRBV7-9; CDR3 protein: ASSLGIAGGYEQY
J gene: TRBJ2-7; V gene: TRBV5-1; CDR3 protein: ASSLSAGGEQY
J gene: TRBJ2-1; V gene: TRBV5-6; CDR3 protein: ASSFGTSGNRGDEQF
J gene: TRBJ2-5; V gene: TRBV19; CDR3 protein: ASSPRLAGVETQY
J gene: TRBJ2-1; V gene: TRBV18; CDR3 protein: ASSPNRGSDNEQF
J gene: TRBJ2-2; V gene: TRBV30; CDR3 protein: AWSDPGHSKLF
J gene: TRBJ2-1; V gene: TRBV11-2; CDR3 protein: ASSLARSGRSYNEQF
J gene: TRBJ1-5; V gene: TRBV19; CDR3 protein: ASSIQTQGDQPQH
J gene: TRBJ2-7; V gene: TRBV7-2; CDR3 protein: ASSYGLAGVVEQY
J gene: TRBJ2-7; V gene: TRBV25-1; CDR3 protein: ASSDNSPLYEQY
J gene: TRBJ2-3; V gene: TRBV3-1/TRBV3-2; CDR3 protein: ASSQAVYRAKVTDTQY